This is a list of T cell receptor beta chains from one sample in a study of blood T cells in healthy people across ages. A single record per CDR3 protein comes from TCRdb applying MiXCR to the 5' RACE reads. The sample includes 1.5 million to 2 million distinct CDR3 sequences, about two fifths seen only once; the top ten take under 25%. The sequencing sample was made of blood. These receptors were obtained from a human donor in good health. The CDR3 runs from the conserved cysteine through the conserved F or W.

>TRBV20-1|TRBJ1-2
CSLLSTYYGYTF
>TRBV7-2|TRBJ1-2
CASRRGDLYGYTF
>TRBV7-2|TRBJ2-1
CASSSSGGPTEQFF
>TRBV3-1|TRBJ1-2
CASSQEWGRGGYTF
>TRBV5-8|TRBJ1-5
CASSLTGDREYSNQPQHF
>TRBV20-1|TRBJ1-1
CSARVGVAEAFF
>TRBV11-2|TRBJ1-2
CASSEPRGGYSPDRHYYGYTF
>TRBV11-3|TRBJ2-1
CASSLVSAAYNEQFF
>TRBV9|TRBJ2-5
CASSPRPQPQETQYF
>TRBV7-2|TRBJ1-5
CASSLARTARGNQPQHF
>TRBV10-3|TRBJ1-5
CAISDGQGRNNQPQHF
>TRBV12-3/TRBV12-4|TRBJ2-5
CASRSRGQETQYF
>TRBV29-1|TRBJ2-5
CSVPKRRGGETQYF
>TRBV5-4|TRBJ2-7
CASSPGGGPSSYEQYF
>TRBV12-3/TRBV12-4|TRBJ2-1
CASSGLAGGHSYNEQFF
>TRBV20-1|TRBJ1-2
CRAPAGNWGYTF
>TRBV5-1|TRBJ1-2
CASSLEWGASYGYTF
>TRBV6-2/TRBV6-3|TRBJ2-7
CASRRQQLYEQYF
>TRBV12-3/TRBV12-4|TRBJ1-5
CASRRGDGGQPQHF
>TRBV7-3|TRBJ2-5
CASSLRPGGSWETQYF
>TRBV15|TRBJ1-1
CATSRRTGGSTVGAFF
>TRBV13|TRBJ2-2
CASSPLGLAGGELFF
>TRBV27|TRBJ1-1
CASSFSQGTLGEAFF
>TRBV29-1|TRBJ2-5
CSVTGHNHQETQYF
>TRBV11-1|TRBJ2-1
CASSFFPTGGSYNEQFF
>TRBV7-2|TRBJ2-7
CASSLGQVTSYEQYF
>TRBV6-2/TRBV6-3|TRBJ2-1
CAISRGVPEQFF
>TRBV4-3|TRBJ1-2
CASSQDHVGEILSHYGYTF
>TRBV19|TRBJ2-4
CASSPPPGILAKNIQYF
>TRBV5-1|TRBJ2-5
CASQRTSGDETQYF
>TRBV6-2/TRBV6-3|TRBJ1-5
CASRRVRNQPQHF
>TRBV6-6|TRBJ2-3
CASSYPPSGGPTDTQYF
>TRBV29-1|TRBJ1-1
CSVTRGLSNTEAFF
>TRBV25-1|TRBJ2-1
CASSDDGIGRNEQFF
>TRBV19|.
CASSGTGVHEQYF
>TRBV24-1|TRBJ2-1
CATSLRGHNEQFF
>TRBV5-1|TRBJ1-2
CASSEGTIYGYTF
>TRBV5-1|TRBJ2-2
CASSFLDGGELFF
>TRBV3-1|TRBJ1-2
CASSQQFLEEGAIQGYTF
>TRBV29-1|TRBJ2-1
CSVEVRGVHNEQFF
>TRBV27|TRBJ2-6
CASAVWGSGANVLTF
>TRBV27|TRBJ2-1
CAAQIFSYNEQFF
>TRBV12-5|TRBJ1-1
CASGLGASDTEAFF
>TRBV6-2/TRBV6-3|TRBJ1-5
CASRSRGNNQPQHF
>TRBV6-2/TRBV6-3|TRBJ1-5
CASSRIRGTGAQHF
>TRBV2|TRBJ2-5
CASGVTQETQYF
>TRBV5-1|TRBJ1-2
CASSFSPTDYLYGYTF
>TRBV9|TRBJ2-1
CASSDTLAGGNDEQFF
>TRBV28|TRBJ2-7
CASSFTQLAYEQYF
>TRBV3-1|TRBJ2-1
CASSQDKWGEQFF
>TRBV12-3/TRBV12-4|TRBJ2-2
CASPLAGLVFLNTGELFF
>TRBV4-1|TRBJ2-1
CASSQRSLRTGSTYNERFF
>TRBV7-9|TRBJ2-7
CASSLIGVGEQYF
>TRBV7-2|TRBJ1-2
CACSLAQGHYGYTF
>TRBV11-1|TRBJ2-1
CASSLEEAREQFF